The 17 T cell receptor beta chains listed next were all sequenced from one sample in a study of cytomegalovirus exposure and HLA in healthy donors (dated by TCRdb to the late 2010s). Libraries came from the immunoSEQ multiplex PCR assay. For the multiplex PCR, a mixture combining 60 forward primers for TCR Vbeta segments and 13 reverse primers for TCR Jbeta segments was used. TCRdb re-hosts the immuneACCESS table, in-frame sequences only. Its copies lack some clones; in the studies checked, an unresolved V gene accounts for under half of them, and the cause for the rest is not known. This sample gives more than 150,000 clones in total; 80% of them show up just once. The ten biggest clones cover approximately 2% of the sample. The specimen sequenced was PBMCs. The receptors shown here come from a woman in her twenties or thirties in good health and CMV-seronegative.

This clone appeared a few times. The chain joins TRBV9 to TRBJ2-7, with a weak D call TRBD1 (6 bases). The V gene lost 1 base and the J gene lost 5 bases, with 19 bases spanning the gap. The V gene's germline CDR1 is SGDLS and CDR2 YYNGEE. The CDR3 contains 16 residues. The CDR3 DNA reads TGTGCCAGCAGCGTATATCAGGGGCTCCCTCTGGACGAGCAGTACTTC. Amino acid sequence: CASSVYQGLPLDEQYF.

The gene calls are TRBV27 and TRBJ2-7; perhaps TRBD1 as D (6 bases). Between the trimmed V and J ends, which lost 3 bases and 0 bases, there was a span of 15 bases. This CDR3 comprises 16 residues. Germline loops: CDR1 MNHEY, CDR2 SMNVEV (reference sequence). The CDR3 reads CASSFSAGESSYEQYF. CDR3 DNA: TGTGCCAGCAGTTTCTCGGCAGGGGAAAGCTCCTACGAGCAGTACTTC.

This clone is a singleton in its sample. The chain recombines TRBV4-2 with TRBJ1-2, with 8 bases fitting TRBD1. V lost 3 bases, J lost 5 bases, and 8 bases stayed unmatched. The CDR3 totals 15 residues. CDR1 LGHNA and CDR2 YNFKEQ come from the germline V gene. The CDR3 region is CASSHEGQGEYGYTF. The CDR3 DNA is TGTGCCAGCAGCCATGAAGGACAGGGAGAATATGGCTACACCTTC.

The chain carries TRBV7-2 and TRBJ2-7; 7 nucleotides align to TRBD2. The V gene's germline CDR1 is SGHTA and CDR2 FQGNSA. V was pared by 2 bases and J by 4 bases, with 5 bases of the junction left unmatched. This CDR3 is built from 14 residues. The CDR3 spells CASSLNWEGYEQYF. The CDR3 DNA is TGTGCCAGCAGCTTAAACTGGGAGGGGTACGAGCAGTACTTC.

The rearrangement links TRBV18 to TRBJ2-1, with TRBD1 as a possible D gene (5 bases). V dropped 3 bases and J dropped 0 bases, with 6 bases sitting between them. There are 14 residues in the CDR3. Germline CDR1 reads KGHSH; CDR2 reads LQKENI. The CDR3 is CASSPDSSYNEQFF. The CDR3 nucleotides read TGTGCCAGCTCACCCGACAGCTCCTACAATGAGCAGTTCTTC. The variable domain in full, completed from reference TRBV18 and TRBJ2-1, reads NAGVMQNPRHLVRRRGQEARLRCSPMKGHSHVYWYRQLPEEGLKFMVYLQKENIIDESGMPKERFSAEFPKEGPSILRIQQVVRGDSAAYFCASSPDSSYNEQFFGPGTRLTVL.

V gene TRBV6-5 combines with J gene TRBJ2-5; TRBD1 agrees at 9 bases. Germline CDR1 is MNHEY and CDR2 is SVGAGI. The V gene end was trimmed by 6 bases and the J gene end by 2 bases; junction bases not matched to a gene: 7. This CDR3 is built from 15 residues. The chain's CDR3 is CASSQNGQGQETQYF. DNA for the CDR3: TGTGCCAGCAGCCAAAATGGACAGGGGCAAGAGACCCAGTACTTC.

The rearrangement uses TRBV7-2 and TRBJ2-1; weak D call: TRBD1 (5 bases). Deletions cut 5 bases from V and 7 bases from J, with 18 bases between. Per germline, CDR1 SGHTA and CDR2 FQGNSA. The CDR3 loop spans 15 amino acids. The CDR3 spells CASSTQGNLPNEQFF. Here the CDR3 DNA reads TGTGCCAGCAGCACTCAGGGTAATTTACCGAATGAGCAGTTCTTC.

The chain is built from TRBV10-3 and TRBJ2-7, with D possibly matching TRBD2 (6 bases). V dropped 3 bases and J dropped 3 bases, with 9 bases sitting between them. CDR3 size: 13 residues. Per the germline V gene, CDR1 is ENHRY and CDR2 is SYGVKD. CDR3 sequence (DNA): TGTGCCATCAGTGAAGTTAGCGGCTACGAGCAGTACTTC. It translates to CAISEVSGYEQYF.

This clone was picked up a small number of times. The chain employs TRBV5-5 and TRBJ1-4; D gene unclear. V was pared by 6 bases and J by 2 bases, with 11 bases between. The CDR3 is made up of 14 amino acids. Germline V gene sequence: CDR1 SGHKS, CDR2 YYEKEE (reference sequence). This CDR3 is CASIVRVTNEKLFF. As DNA, the CDR3 is TGTGCCAGCATCGTTCGGGTTACTAATGAAAAACTGTTTTTT.

V is TRBV5-1 and J is TRBJ1-3; D gene unclear. In germline, CDR1 is SGHRS, CDR2 YFSETQ. The CDR3 sequence is 13 residues long. The V gene lost 0 bases and the J gene lost 4 bases, with 5 bases spanning the gap. DNA of the CDR3: TGCGCCAGCAGCTTGGAATCGGGAAACACCATATATTTT. Translating it yields CASSLESGNTIYF.

This clone has only a few counts. CDR3 in amino acids: CASSGTGGRTEAFF. In DNA, the CDR3 is TGTGCCAGCAGCGGGACAGGGGGCCGGACTGAAGCTTTCTTT. V is TRBV7-3 and J is TRBJ1-1, with 12 nucleotides matching TRBD1. With V trimmed by 5 bases and J by 5 bases, 3 bases remained unmatched. Germline V lookup: CDR1 SGHTA, CDR2 FQGTGA. The CDR3 extends over 14 amino acids. Complete variable domain (other parts from reference TRBV7-3 and TRBJ1-1): GAGVSQTPSNKVTEKGKYVELRCDPISGHTALYWYRQSLGQGPEFLIYFQGTGAADDSGLPNDRFFAVRPEGSVSTLKIQRTERGDSAVYLCASSGTGGRTEAFFGQGTRLTVV.

The rearrangement joins TRBV7-9 to TRBJ1-1; 8 bases line up with TRBD1. Germline V gene lookup returns CDR1 SEHNR and CDR2 FQNEAQ (reference sequence). V was pared by 5 bases and J by 5 bases, with 10 bases of the junction left unmatched. The CDR3 sequence is 15 residues long. The CDR3 loop is CASSPKDRVGTEAFF. CDR3 coding DNA: TGTGCCAGCAGCCCTAAGGACAGGGTTGGAACTGAAGCTTTCTTT.

This sequence joins TRBV5-1 and TRBJ2-6, with 9 bases aligning to TRBD1. This CDR3 region has 16 residues. Unmatched junction bases numbered 3, after V lost 4 bases and J lost 1 base. The germline gives CDR1 SGHRS, CDR2 YFSETQ. The DNA for the CDR3 is TGCGCCAGCAGCCGGGACAGGGCGTCTGGGGCCAACGTCCTGACTTTC. Amino acids: CASSRDRASGANVLTF.

The chain couples TRBV30 to TRBJ2-7; D possibly corresponds to TRBD1 (5 bases). CDR3 length: 15 residues. The germline V and J ends were trimmed by 3 bases and 2 bases, with 17 bases remaining between them. CDR1 is GTSNPN, CDR2 SVGIG, per germline (reference sequence). CDR3 in DNA: TGTGCCTGGAGCCCCTGGTGGGCAGGGACCTACGAGCAGTACTTC. Its translation is CAWSPWWAGTYEQYF. The entire variable domain, with the rest obtained from reference TRBV30 and TRBJ2-7, is as follows: SQTIHQWPATLVQPVGSPLSLECTVEGTSNPNLYWYRQAAGRGLQLLFYSVGIGQISSEVPQNLSASRPQDRQFILSSKKLLLSDSGFYLCAWSPWWAGTYEQYFGPGTRLTVT.

This chain links TRBV9 with TRBJ2-7, with TRBD1 matching 9 bases. Losses at the gene ends were 4 bases for V and 2 bases for J; bases not matched to a gene: 7. Germline CDR1 and CDR2: SGDLS and YYNGEE. This CDR3 has 15 residues. CDR3 DNA: TGTGCCAGCAGCCCCCGGACAGGGGATCCCTACGAGCAGTACTTC. It codes for CASSPRTGDPYEQYF.

The table lists this clone with a count of one. The J gene is TRBJ2-3, the V gene TRBV7-9; D is possibly TRBD1 (5 bases). Trimming left V 0 bases short and J 1 base short, with 8 bases between. This CDR3 region has 15 residues. Germline assignment: CDR1 SEHNR and CDR2 FQNEAQ (reference sequence). CDR3: CASSLAGAGTDTQYF. In DNA form, the CDR3 reads TGTGCCAGCAGCTTAGCTGGGGCGGGCACAGATACGCAGTATTTT.

The rearrangement joins TRBV19 to TRBJ1-4; TRBD1 matches at 10 bases. The V gene's germline CDR1 is LNHDA and CDR2 SQIVND (reference sequence). Germline trimming cut 3 bases from V and 9 bases from J; bases unmatched to any gene: 7. CDR3 size: 15 residues. Here the CDR3 DNA reads TGTGCCAGTAGTATTGGAGGGACAGGGGAGAAAAAACTGTTTTTT. It yields the protein CASSIGGTGEKKLFF.